Presented here are 15 T cell receptor beta chains from one specimen sequenced in a study of CD8+ T cells in alopecia areata. Treatment indicated: oral pan-JAK inhibitor, 5-10 mg twice daily. Following extraction, RNA underwent reverse transcription to cDNA, which served as the sequencing template. Sequencing was performed with immunoSEQ multiplex PCR; in TCRdb, only in-frame clones are kept and a portion is missing. The table includes hundreds of thousands of clones, approximately 72% detected once. The source material was CD4+ T cells sorted from blood, sampled around week 46, from a patient treated with tofacitinib. These receptor sequences come from a human donor with alopecia areata.

A single count supports this clone. J is TRBJ2-1 and V is TRBV11-2; TRBD2 agrees at 13 bases. The CDR3 sequence is 17 residues long. CDR1 SGHAT and CDR2 FQNNGV come from the germline V gene. V trimming: 2 bases; J trimming: 5 bases; junction bases outside the gene matches: 6. The CDR3 coding sequence is TGTGCCAGCAGCTTACCCTGGGGGACTAGCGGGGACAATGAGCAGTTCTTC. Translated: CASSLPWGTSGDNEQFF.

By share, this clone counts as medium-sized. The chain combines TRBV5-1 with TRBJ2-3, with TRBD2 identical over 7 bases. V gave up 3 bases and J gave up 8 bases; unmatched junction bases: 9. This CDR3 spans 14 amino acids. Germline assignment: CDR1 SGHRS and CDR2 YFSETQ. In DNA, the CDR3 is TGCGCCAGCAGCTCCGATTCGGGGGGAGGTACGCAGTATTTT. Translated: CASSSDSGGGTQYF.

This clone was picked up one time. The chain joins TRBV7-8 to TRBJ2-7; a possible D gene is TRBD1 (5 bases). There are 14 residues in the CDR3. Germline CDR1 and CDR2: SGHVS and FQNEAQ. The ends were cut back, 5 bases at V and 5 bases at J, with 16 bases in the middle. The CDR3 protein is CASSAIRGSHEQYF. The CDR3 bases are TGTGCCAGCAGCGCGATTAGGGGTAGTCACGAGCAGTACTTC.

This rearrangement joins TRBV29-1 to TRBJ2-1; a weak D match, TRBD2 (6 bases). The V end lost 6 bases, the J end lost 0 bases, and 12 bases lay between the germline ends. CDR1 and CDR2 (germline): SQVTM, ANQGSEA. CDR3 size: 14 residues. The CDR3 reads CSVGGLSSYNEQFF. For the CDR3, the DNA is TGCAGCGTGGGGGGATTGAGCTCCTACAATGAGCAGTTCTTC.

V is TRBV2 and J is TRBJ2-5; D uncertain. The CDR3 runs to 13 residues. Trimming took off 4 bases at V and 1 base at J, with 7 bases between the two ends. CDR1 SNHLY and CDR2 FYNNEI come from the germline V gene. The CDR3 sequence is CASSGQPQETQYF. In DNA form, the CDR3 reads TGTGCCAGCAGTGGTCAGCCCCAAGAGACCCAGTACTTC.

The chain employs TRBV18 and TRBJ1-1; TRBD1 might be the D (6 bases). With 1 base removed from V and 4 bases from J, the gap between germline ends came to 16 bases. The CDR3 contains 16 residues. Per the germline V gene, CDR1 is KGHSH and CDR2 is LQKENI. The CDR3 reads CASSPLHSRGGTEAFF. Here the CDR3 DNA reads TGTGCCAGCTCACCACTGCATAGCAGGGGAGGCACTGAAGCTTTCTTT.

The chain combines TRBV30 with TRBJ1-6; weak D call: TRBD1 (6 bases). Germline V gives CDR1 GTSNPN, CDR2 SVGIG (reference sequence). The ends were cut back, 0 bases at V and 10 bases at J, with 13 bases in the middle. The CDR3 covers 14 residues. Written as DNA, the CDR3 is TGTGCCTGGAGTGTACAAGGGGGGGGATCACCCCTCCACTTT. Encoded protein: CAWSVQGGGSPLHF. The complete variable domain, with remaining parts taken from reference TRBV30 and TRBJ1-6, reads SQTIHQWPATLVQPVGSPLSLECTVEGTSNPNLYWYRQAAGRGLQLLFYSVGIGQISSEVPQNLSASRPQDRQFILSSKKLLLSDSGFYLCAWSVQGGGSPLHFGNGTRLTVT.

The CDR3 protein is CASSLGPQETQYF. CDR3 in DNA: TGTGCCAGCAGCTTGGGACCTCAAGAGACCCAGTACTTC. V gene TRBV5-6 combines with J gene TRBJ2-5; unclear D gene. This CDR3 is built from 13 residues. The V gene lost 0 bases and the J gene lost 2 bases, with 5 bases spanning the gap. The germline V gene has CDR1 SGHDT and CDR2 YYEEEE.

The chain joins TRBV5-1 to TRBJ1-6; 7 bases map to TRBD1. The junction had 4 bases not matched to a gene; V was cut back by 0 bases and J by 7 bases. The CDR3 spans 15 residues. Germline V CDR1 and CDR2: SGHRS, YFSETQ. In DNA form, the CDR3 reads TGCGCCAGCAGCTTGGAATCGGGACAGAATTCACCCCTCCACTTT. Amino acids: CASSLESGQNSPLHF.

This sequence joins TRBV5-1 and TRBJ1-1, with D possibly being TRBD1 (6 bases). Trimming pared 5 bases from V and 6 bases from J, leaving 14 bases between. The CDR3 runs to 13 residues. Germline V CDR1 and CDR2: SGHRS, YFSETQ. CDR3 region: CASSQGTPAEAFF. As DNA, the CDR3 is TGCGCCAGCAGTCAGGGGACTCCGGCTGAAGCTTTCTTT.

The chain carries TRBV5-1 and TRBJ1-1; D is possibly TRBD1 (6 bases). The CDR3 sequence is 18 residues long. Trimming pared 0 bases from V and 2 bases from J, leaving 20 bases between. Germline V gene sequence: CDR1 SGHRS, CDR2 YFSETQ. For the CDR3, the DNA is TGCGCCAGCAGCTTGGAACTGGGGCCACAGGGACTAAACACTGAAGCTTTCTTT. Protein: CASSLELGPQGLNTEAFF. The whole variable domain, filled in from reference TRBV5-1 and TRBJ1-1, reads KAGVTQTPRYLIKTRGQQVTLSCSPISGHRSVSWYQQTPGQGLQFLFEYFSETQRNKGNFPGRFSGRQFSNSRSEMNVSTLELGDSALYLCASSLELGPQGLNTEAFFGQGTRLTVV.

The CDR3 DNA follows: TGCAGCGTTGAAGATGGTTCCACAGGGGGGATCTACGAGCAGTACTTC. Translating it yields CSVEDGSTGGIYEQYF. The V gene is TRBV29-1, the J gene TRBJ2-7; 8 nucleotides align to TRBD1. Trimming took 0 bases from V and 3 from J; bases not matched to a gene: 10. Per germline, CDR1 SQVTM and CDR2 ANQGSEA. The CDR3 sequence is 16 residues long.

The chain's CDR3 is CSVGGRTNEKLFF. For the CDR3, the DNA is TGCAGCGTTGGGGGAAGGACTAATGAAAAACTGTTTTTT. The chain links TRBV29-1 to TRBJ1-4; D remains ambiguous. The ends were cut back, 4 bases at V and 2 bases at J, with 8 bases in the middle. The CDR3 consists of 13 residues. Germline assignment: CDR1 SQVTM and CDR2 ANQGSEA.

This chain links TRBV30 with TRBJ2-3, with 8 positions matching TRBD1. This CDR3 region has 14 residues. J gave up 0 bases and V 3 bases, and 2 bases lay outside the gene matches. Germline assignment: CDR1 GTSNPN and CDR2 SVGIG (reference sequence). The CDR3 protein is CAWRDRDSTDTQYF. The CDR3, as DNA: TGTGCCTGGAGGGACAGGGATAGCACAGATACGCAGTATTTT. The variable domain in full, with the rest retrieved from reference TRBV30 and TRBJ2-3, is SQTIHQWPATLVQPVGSPLSLECTVEGTSNPNLYWYRQAAGRGLQLLFYSVGIGQISSEVPQNLSASRPQDRQFILSSKKLLLSDSGFYLCAWRDRDSTDTQYFGPGTRLTVL.

V gene TRBV6-6 combines with J gene TRBJ1-6, with a tentative D call TRBD1 (6 bases). V dropped 4 bases and J dropped 9 bases, with 10 bases sitting between them. CDR3 length: 13 amino acids. CDR1 and CDR2 from the germline V gene are MNHNY and SVGAGI (reference sequence). This chain's CDR3 is CASSSGVSSPLHF. The CDR3 DNA reads TGTGCCAGCAGTTCAGGGGTTTCTTCACCCCTCCACTTT.